The clone carrying this TCR beta chain was detected ten times or more. Antigen unknown. Fresh peripheral blood, roughly 9.8 ml, was the PBMC source. The data were obtained in a study of Graves' ophthalmopathy and Graves' hyperthyroidism. Study-wide findings and caveats: Most thyroid clonotypes with frequency above 0.001 were detected in blood too. The model predicted progression of ophthalmopathy with a sensitivity of 70% to 71%, and its specificity was 72% to 80%.

CDR1 is SGHTA and CDR2 is FQGNSA in the germline V gene. V shed 1 base and J shed 0 bases, with 10 bases lying between them. The CDR3 consists of 15 residues. Using RNA transcripts, the TCR beta CDR3 regions were amplified. The first round was an RT-PCR with HTBI primers, and the second round was a multiplex PCR. Each CDR3 protein is one row after TCRdb ran MiXCR on the multiplex PCR reads. This table holds fewer than 400,000 distinct CDR3 sequences, around 20% found once. The rearrangement uses TRBV7-2 and TRBJ2-7; D assignment may be TRBD1 or TRBD2 (5 bases each). The sample taken for sequencing was peripheral blood. This clonotype was obtained from a woman under 30 with Graves' ophthalmopathy. CDR3 amino acids: CASSLGAGSSYEQYF. The CDR3 region has the DNA TGTGCCAGCAGCTTAGGGGCAGGGAGCTCCTACGAGCAGTACTTC. Combining the CDR3 with reference TRBV7-2 and TRBJ2-7 gives the whole variable domain GAGVSQSPSNKVTEKGKDVELRCDPISGHTALYWYRQSLGQGLEFLIYFQGNSAPDKSGLPSDRFSAERTGGSVSTLTIQRTQQEDSAVYLCASSLGAGSSYEQYFGPGTRLTVT.